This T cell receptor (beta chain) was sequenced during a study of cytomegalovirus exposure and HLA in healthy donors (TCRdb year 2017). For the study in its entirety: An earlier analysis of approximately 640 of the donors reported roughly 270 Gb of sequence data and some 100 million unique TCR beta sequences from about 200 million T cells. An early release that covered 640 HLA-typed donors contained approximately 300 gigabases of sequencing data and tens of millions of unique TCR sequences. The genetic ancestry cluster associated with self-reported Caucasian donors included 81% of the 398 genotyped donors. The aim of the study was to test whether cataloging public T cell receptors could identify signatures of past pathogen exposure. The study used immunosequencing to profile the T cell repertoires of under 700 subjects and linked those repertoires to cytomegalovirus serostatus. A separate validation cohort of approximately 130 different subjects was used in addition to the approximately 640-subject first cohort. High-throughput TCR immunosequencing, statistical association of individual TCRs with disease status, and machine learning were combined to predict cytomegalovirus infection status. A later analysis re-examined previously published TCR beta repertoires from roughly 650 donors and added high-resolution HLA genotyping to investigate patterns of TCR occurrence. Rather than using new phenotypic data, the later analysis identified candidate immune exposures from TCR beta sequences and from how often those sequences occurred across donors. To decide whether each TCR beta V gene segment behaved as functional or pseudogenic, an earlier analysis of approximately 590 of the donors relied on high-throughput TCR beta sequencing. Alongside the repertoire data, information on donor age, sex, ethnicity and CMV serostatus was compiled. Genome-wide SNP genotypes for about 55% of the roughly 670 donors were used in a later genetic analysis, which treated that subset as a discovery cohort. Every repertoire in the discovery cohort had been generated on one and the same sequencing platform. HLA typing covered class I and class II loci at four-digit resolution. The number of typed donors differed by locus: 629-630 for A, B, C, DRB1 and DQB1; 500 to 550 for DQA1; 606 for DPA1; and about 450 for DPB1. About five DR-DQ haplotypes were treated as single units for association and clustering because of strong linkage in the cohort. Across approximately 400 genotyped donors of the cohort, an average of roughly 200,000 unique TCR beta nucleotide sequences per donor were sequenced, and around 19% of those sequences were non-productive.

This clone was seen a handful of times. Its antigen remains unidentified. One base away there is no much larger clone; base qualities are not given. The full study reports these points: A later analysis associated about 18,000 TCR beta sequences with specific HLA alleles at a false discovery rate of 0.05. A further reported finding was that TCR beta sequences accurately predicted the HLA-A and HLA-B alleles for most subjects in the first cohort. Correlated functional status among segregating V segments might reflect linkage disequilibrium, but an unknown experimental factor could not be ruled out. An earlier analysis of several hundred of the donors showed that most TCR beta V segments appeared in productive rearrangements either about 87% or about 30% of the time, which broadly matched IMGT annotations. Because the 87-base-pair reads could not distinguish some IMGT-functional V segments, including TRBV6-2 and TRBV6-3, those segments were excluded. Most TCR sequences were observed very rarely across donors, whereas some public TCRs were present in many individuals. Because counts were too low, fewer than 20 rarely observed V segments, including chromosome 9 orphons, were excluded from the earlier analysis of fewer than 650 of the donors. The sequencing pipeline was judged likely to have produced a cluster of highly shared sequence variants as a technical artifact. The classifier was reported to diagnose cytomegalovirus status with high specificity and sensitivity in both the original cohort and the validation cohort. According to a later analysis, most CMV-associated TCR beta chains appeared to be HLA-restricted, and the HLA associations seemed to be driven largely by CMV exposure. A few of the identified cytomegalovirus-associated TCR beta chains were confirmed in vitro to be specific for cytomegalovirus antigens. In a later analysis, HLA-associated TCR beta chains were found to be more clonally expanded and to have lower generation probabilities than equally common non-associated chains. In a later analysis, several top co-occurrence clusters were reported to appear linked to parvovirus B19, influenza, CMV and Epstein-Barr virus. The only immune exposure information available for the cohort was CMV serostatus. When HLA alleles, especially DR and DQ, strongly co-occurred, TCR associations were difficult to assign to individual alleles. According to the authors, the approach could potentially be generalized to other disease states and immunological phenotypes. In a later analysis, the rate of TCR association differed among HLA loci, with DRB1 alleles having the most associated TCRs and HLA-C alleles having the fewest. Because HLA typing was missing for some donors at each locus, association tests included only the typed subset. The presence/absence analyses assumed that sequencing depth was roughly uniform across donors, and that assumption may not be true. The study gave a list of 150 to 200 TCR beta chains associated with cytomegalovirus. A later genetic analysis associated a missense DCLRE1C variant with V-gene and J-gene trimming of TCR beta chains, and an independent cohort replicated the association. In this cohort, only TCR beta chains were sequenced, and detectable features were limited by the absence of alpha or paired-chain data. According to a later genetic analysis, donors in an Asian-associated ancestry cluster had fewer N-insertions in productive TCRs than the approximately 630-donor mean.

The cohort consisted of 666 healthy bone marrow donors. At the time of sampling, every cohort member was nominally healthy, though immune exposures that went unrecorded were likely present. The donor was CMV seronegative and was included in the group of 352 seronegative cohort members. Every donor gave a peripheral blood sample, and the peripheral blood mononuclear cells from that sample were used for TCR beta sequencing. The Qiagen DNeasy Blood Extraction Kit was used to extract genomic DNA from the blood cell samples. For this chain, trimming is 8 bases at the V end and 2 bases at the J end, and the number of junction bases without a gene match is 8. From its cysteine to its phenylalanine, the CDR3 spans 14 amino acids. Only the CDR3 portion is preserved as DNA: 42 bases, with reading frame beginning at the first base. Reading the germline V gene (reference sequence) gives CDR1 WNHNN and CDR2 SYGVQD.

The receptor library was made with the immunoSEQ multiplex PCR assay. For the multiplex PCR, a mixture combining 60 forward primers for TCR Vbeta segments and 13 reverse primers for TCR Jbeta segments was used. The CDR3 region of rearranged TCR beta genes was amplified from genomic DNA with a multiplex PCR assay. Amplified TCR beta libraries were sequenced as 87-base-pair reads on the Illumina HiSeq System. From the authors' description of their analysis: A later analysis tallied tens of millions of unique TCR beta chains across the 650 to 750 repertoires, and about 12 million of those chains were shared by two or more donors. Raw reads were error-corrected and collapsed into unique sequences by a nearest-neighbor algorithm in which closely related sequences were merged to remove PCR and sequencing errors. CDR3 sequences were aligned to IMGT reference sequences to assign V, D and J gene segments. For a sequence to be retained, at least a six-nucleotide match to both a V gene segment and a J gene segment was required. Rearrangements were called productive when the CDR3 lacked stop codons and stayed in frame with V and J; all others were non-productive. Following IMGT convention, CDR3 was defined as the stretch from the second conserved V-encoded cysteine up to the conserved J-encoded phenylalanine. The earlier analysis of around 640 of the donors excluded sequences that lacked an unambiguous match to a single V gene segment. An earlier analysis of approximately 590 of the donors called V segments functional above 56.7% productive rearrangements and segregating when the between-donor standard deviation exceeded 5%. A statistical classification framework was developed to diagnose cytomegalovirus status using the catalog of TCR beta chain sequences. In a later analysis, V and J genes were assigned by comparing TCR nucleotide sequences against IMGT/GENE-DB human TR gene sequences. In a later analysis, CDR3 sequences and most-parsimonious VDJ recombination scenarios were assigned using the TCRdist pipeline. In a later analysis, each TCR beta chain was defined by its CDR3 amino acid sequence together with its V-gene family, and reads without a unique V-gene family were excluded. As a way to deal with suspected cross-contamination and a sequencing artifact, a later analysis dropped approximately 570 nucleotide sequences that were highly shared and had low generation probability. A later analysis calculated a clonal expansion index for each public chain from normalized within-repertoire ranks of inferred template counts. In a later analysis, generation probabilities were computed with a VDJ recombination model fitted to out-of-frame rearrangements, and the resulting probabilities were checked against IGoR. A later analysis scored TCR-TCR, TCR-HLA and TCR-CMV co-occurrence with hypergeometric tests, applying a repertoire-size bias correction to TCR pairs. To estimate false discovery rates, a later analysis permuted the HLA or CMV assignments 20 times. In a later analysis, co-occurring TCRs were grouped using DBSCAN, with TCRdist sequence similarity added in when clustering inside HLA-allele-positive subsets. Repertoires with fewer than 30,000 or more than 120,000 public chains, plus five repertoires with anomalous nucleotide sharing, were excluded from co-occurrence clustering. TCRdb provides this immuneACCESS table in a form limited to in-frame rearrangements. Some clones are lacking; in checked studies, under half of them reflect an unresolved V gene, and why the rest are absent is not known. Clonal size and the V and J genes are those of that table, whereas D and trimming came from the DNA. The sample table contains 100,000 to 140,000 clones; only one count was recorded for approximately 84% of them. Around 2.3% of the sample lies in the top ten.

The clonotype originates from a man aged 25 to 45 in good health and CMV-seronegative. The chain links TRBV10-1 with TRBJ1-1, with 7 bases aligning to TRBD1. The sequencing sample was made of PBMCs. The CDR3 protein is CASSSGTVNTEAFF. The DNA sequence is TGCGCCAGCTCCTCCGGGACAGTTAACACTGAAGCTTTCTTT.